Below, 10 T cell receptor beta chains from the same sample are listed, as sequenced in a study of human T cells and chemical hapten exposure (dated by TCRdb to 2020 to 2023). The library relied on RACE. This sample was sequenced with a NextSeq 500. Using fastp at Q25 and MiXCR, TCRdb reprocessed the public reads and kept productive beta chains. Rows with one shared CDR3 protein collapse into an entry with the most common genes and DNA. The sample table lists around 250,000 distinct CDR3 sequences, 8.6% of them with a count of one. The biggest ten clones account for over 2% of the sample. This specimen's time point label, per the study, means: pre-sensitization, week 0. The treatment or condition tag for this specimen amounts to: therapeutic diphenylcyclopropenone sensitization with weekly scalp DPC. The material was whole blood, obtained in connection with sensitization to the hapten diphenylcyclopropenone (DPC). These TCRs come from a woman in her 40s with alopecia areata. Some clones in this sample may be carry-over from other donors' samples.

This clonotype showed up just a few times. The chain has TRBV7-3 and TRBJ2-3; D is perhaps TRBD2 (5 bases). With 6 bases removed from V and 3 bases from J, the gap between germline ends came to 16 bases. The CDR3 extends over 15 amino acids. Germline CDR1 SGHTA, CDR2 FQGTGA. Here the CDR3 reads CASSFRPSGTDTQYF. In DNA form, the CDR3 reads TGTGCCAGCAGTTTCCGACCCTCGGGGACAGATACGCAGTATTTT.

The chain employs TRBV7-2 and TRBJ1-5; no clear D gene. The length of the CDR3 is 13 residues. The V gene's germline CDR1 is SGHTA and CDR2 FQGNSA. The germline V and J ends were trimmed by 1 base and 7 bases, with 8 bases remaining between them. The CDR3 bases are TGTGCCAGCAGCTTAGAAGGCGAACAGCCCCAGCATTTT. Its protein is CASSLEGEQPQHF.

This clonotype was seen more than once but under ten times. The chain links TRBV29-1 to TRBJ2-3; D gene uncertain. The CDR3 covers 11 residues. The germline CDR1 and CDR2 sequences are SQVTM and ANQGSEA. V was clipped by 3 bases and J by 2 bases, with 3 bases between them. The CDR3 sequence is CSVDLTDTQYF. The CDR3 DNA follows: TGCAGCGTTGACCTCACAGATACGCAGTATTTT.

This clonotype was counted a few times. V and J are TRBV11-3 and TRBJ2-5; D not resolved. The CDR3 extends over 13 amino acids. From germline, CDR1 is SGHNT and CDR2 YENEEA. Trimming left V 5 bases short and J 5 bases short, with 12 bases between. The CDR3 loop is CASSLDAGETQYF. DNA of the CDR3: TGTGCCAGCAGCCTCGACGCCGGGGAGACCCAGTACTTC.

This clonotype was counted between two and nine times. The V call is TRBV20-1, the J call TRBJ1-5; D is possibly TRBD1 (5 bases). The V and J ends lost 6 bases and 2 bases respectively, with 14 bases between them. The CDR3 is made up of 14 amino acids. Germline values: CDR1 DFQATT, CDR2 SNEGSKA (reference sequence). The CDR3 DNA sequence: TGCAGTGCCAGAATCGGGGGACGCAATCAGCCCCAGCATTTT. This gives the protein CSARIGGRNQPQHF.

The chain combines TRBV20-1 with TRBJ2-1; 14 bases are shared with TRBD2. The CDR3 runs 15 residues. Germline CDR1 reads DFQATT; CDR2 reads SNEGSKA (reference sequence). The V and J ends lost 1 base and 6 bases, in that order; junction bases with no gene match: 2. CDR3 protein: CSARVGLAGGNEQFF. Written as DNA, the CDR3 is TGCAGTGCTAGAGTCGGACTAGCGGGAGGCAATGAGCAGTTCTTC.

This clonotype was observed at least ten times. The chain recombines TRBV27 with TRBJ1-1; tentatively, D is TRBD1 (5 bases). The CDR3 is made up of 13 amino acids. Deletions cut 3 bases from V and 6 bases from J, with 11 bases between. In germline, CDR1 is MNHEY, CDR2 SMNVEV (reference sequence). The CDR3 loop is CASSLRGAPEAFF. The CDR3 region has the DNA TGTGCCAGCAGTTTGAGAGGGGCCCCTGAAGCTTTCTTT.

The chain combines TRBV7-2 with TRBJ2-3; 9 bases match TRBD1. CDR3 length: 16 amino acids. In germline, CDR1 is SGHTA, CDR2 FQGNSA. V gave up 5 bases and J gave up 2 bases; unmatched junction bases: 8. In DNA form, the CDR3 reads TGTGCCAGCAGCCGAAAACAGGGGGCCTTCACAGATACGCAGTATTTT. It specifies CASSRKQGAFTDTQYF.

This clonotype occurred a few times. This chain connects TRBV15 to TRBJ1-6, with a weak D call TRBD1 (6 bases). This CDR3 spans 14 amino acids. V was cut by 3 bases and J by 6 bases, with 9 bases left in between. Germline loops: CDR1 LNHNV, CDR2 YYDKDF (reference sequence). The CDR3 DNA follows: TGTGCCACCAGCAGGGACAGCGTTAATTCACCCCTCCACTTT. It specifies CATSRDSVNSPLHF.

In its sample, this clonotype was seen many times. V gene TRBV4-2 combines with J gene TRBJ2-1; 7 bases line up with TRBD2. The germline V gene has CDR1 LGHNA and CDR2 YNFKEQ. This CDR3 has 13 amino acids. With 0 bases clipped from V and 16 bases from J, the junction kept 9 bases outside the gene matches. The CDR3 DNA sequence: TGTGCCAGCAGCCAAGAGCGAAGGACTAGGAGTTTCTTC. The encoded protein is CASSQERRTRSFF.